The clone carrying this T cell receptor beta chain turned up a few times. The source of the sample is a study of patients and donors after allogeneic stem cell transplantation. From the RT-PCR reads, TCRdb called clonotypes with MiXCR, one entry per CDR3 protein. Among 200,000 to 250,000 distinct CDR3 sequences listed, roughly 14% were seen once. This CDR3 is 10 amino acids long. CDR1 and CDR2 (germline): SQVTM, ANQGSEA. V lost 7 bases, J lost 7 bases, and 10 bases lay in between. The specimen sequenced was blood, either unsorted or a sorted T cell fraction (not recorded which). V is TRBV29-1 and J is TRBJ1-2, with D perhaps matching TRBD1 (6 bases). This receptor was identified in a human donor who was either an allogeneic HSCT recipient or a stem cell or donor lymphocyte infusion donor (not recorded which). It is not recorded whose cells these are; they may come from a transplant donor. The DNA for the CDR3 is TGCAGCGCCGGAGGGGGTGGCTACACCTTC. Residues: CSAGGGGYTF.